The 28 T cell receptor beta chains below come from one sample, sequenced in a study of Tregs in tolerant kidney transplant recipients (dated by TCRdb to about 2019). Libraries were built with the immunoSEQ multiplex PCR assay. TCRdb holds this immuneACCESS table with in-frame rearrangements only. Some clones are missing; in checked studies, unresolved V genes explain under half, and the rest has no known cause. The table of this sample itemizes tens of thousands of clones. Together, the top ten hold approximately 1.7% of the sample. Transplants used related donors with nonmyeloablative bone marrow transplantation; mixed chimerism was transient in the human trials. The source was CD4+ T cells from blood (PBMCs), collected 24 months after the transplant. The receptors were sampled from a human patient who received a combined kidney and bone marrow transplant. After a transplant, the graft donor may have provided part of the T cells.

The CDR3 DNA, read in part, is TGTGCCAGTAGTATAGGACAGAACAATGAG. Protein sequence: CASSIGQNNE. The entire CDR3 protein is CASSIGQNNEQFF. The V gene is TRBV19, the J gene TRBJ2-1, with D tentatively TRBD1 (5 bases). The read is 3 residues too short to cover the CDR3 end, so that end is filled in from the germline J gene. Germline CDR1 is LNHDA and CDR2 is SQIVND (reference sequence). The V gene lost 1 base and the J gene lost 5 bases, with 6 bases spanning the gap. The CDR3 covers 13 residues.

In regard to this clone: The sequenced fragment ends 3 residues before the CDR3 boundary, so the rest is inferred from the germline J gene. The V gene is TRBV7-9, the J gene TRBJ2-3; TRBD2 matches 7 bases. The germline V gene has CDR1 SEHNR and CDR2 FQNEAQ (reference sequence). The CDR3 length is 14 residues. V lost 4 bases, J lost 1 base, and 2 bases stayed unmatched. CDR3 DNA, as far as it was read: TGTGCCAGCAGCTCAACTAGCGGCACAGATACG. Translated: CASSSTSGTDT. The full CDR3 reads CASSSTSGTDTQYF.

In regard to this clone: Read data end 3 residues before the CDR3 end; the end is taken from the germline J gene. V usage is TRBV12-3 or TRBV12-4 and J usage is TRBJ1-1; 9 nucleotides match TRBD1. J gave up 2 bases and V 6 bases, and 10 bases lay outside the gene matches. This CDR3 region has 16 residues. The sequenced CDR3 bases are TGTGCCAGCAGGCCAAGTTTACAGGGGGCAAACACTGAA. Amino acid sequence: CASRPSLQGANTE. The whole CDR3 protein reads CASRPSLQGANTEAFF.

Notes on this clone: The read terminates 3 residues before the CDR3 end, so the remaining end is supplied by the germline J gene. This rearrangement joins TRBV5-6 to TRBJ2-1; D is unclear. Germline V CDR1 and CDR2: SGHDT, YYEEEE. Trimming pared 1 base from V and 0 bases from J, leaving 8 bases between. The length of the CDR3 is 15 residues. Partial CDR3 DNA: TGTGCCAGCAGCTTGCGGGTGAGCTCCTACAATGAG. This encodes CASSLRVSSYNE. The full CDR3 reads CASSLRVSSYNEQFF.

Note on this clone: The CDR3 extends 3 residues past the end of the read, so its final part is completed from the germline J gene. The rearrangement uses TRBV5-1 and TRBJ1-5, with 9 bases identical to TRBD1. The CDR3 length is 14 residues. Germline CDR1 and CDR2: SGHRS and YFSETQ. Trimming at V came to 7 bases and at J to 5 bases, leaving 7 bases not matched to a gene. CDR3 sequence reads: CASLTGGIDQPQHF. The CDR3 bases that were read are TGCGCCAGCCTTACAGGGGGCATCGATCAGCCC. Full variable domain (missing parts from reference TRBV5-1 and TRBJ1-5): KAGVTQTPRYLIKTRGQQVTLSCSPISGHRSVSWYQQTPGQGLQFLFEYFSETQRNKGNFPGRFSGRQFSNSRSEMNVSTLELGDSALYLCASLTGGIDQPQHFGDGTRLSIL.

Comments on this clone: The sequence runs out 3 residues before the end of the CDR3; the remainder is reconstructed from the germline J gene. This chain uses TRBV28 with TRBJ2-3; 11 bases fit TRBD2. Per germline, CDR1 MDHEN and CDR2 SYDVKM. V was clipped by 9 bases and J by 1 base; unmatched bases: 6. CDR3 length: 15 amino acids. CDR3 region: CASLISGGGTDTQYF. Incomplete CDR3 DNA: TGTGCCAGTTTAATTAGCGGGGGGGGCACAGATACG. Looking up the rest from reference TRBV28 and TRBJ2-3 gives the full variable domain: DVKVTQSSRYLVKRTGEKVFLECVQDMDHENMFWYRQDPGLGLRLIYFSYDVKMKEKGDIPEGYSVSREKKERFSLILESASTNQTSMYLCASLISGGGTDTQYFGPGTRLTVL.

Comment on this clone: The read terminates 3 residues ahead of where the CDR3 ends, so the germline J gene completes it. The rearrangement joins TRBV7-9 to TRBJ2-7; D is perhaps TRBD1 (6 bases). From germline, CDR1 is SEHNR and CDR2 FQNEAQ (reference sequence). The CDR3 covers 14 residues. V was clipped by 5 bases and J by 6 bases, with 17 bases between them. CDR3 DNA (partial): TGTGCCAGCAGCCCCGGGACAATTTCTTCCGAG. Its translation: CASSPGTISSE. The entire CDR3 protein is CASSPGTISSEQYF.

Of note for this clone: The sequenced fragment ends 3 residues before the CDR3 boundary, so the rest is inferred from the germline J gene. The genes are TRBV6-1 and TRBJ1-1, with a tentative D call TRBD1 (5 bases). The V end was cut by 2 bases, the J end by 4 bases, with 14 bases between. Germline CDR1 MNHNS, CDR2 SASEGT. This CDR3 is 15 amino acids long. The covered CDR3 bases are TGTGCCAGCAGTGAATTTGAGGGGTGGGGCACTGAA. Translated, it gives CASSEFEGWGTE. The whole CDR3 protein reads CASSEFEGWGTEAFF.

In the case of this clone: Read sequence stops 3 residues before the CDR3 end, and the germline J gene provides the missing end. This chain joins TRBV18 and TRBJ1-5; TRBD1 aligns across 7 bases. V lost 6 bases and J lost 6; bases outside the gene matches: 11. This CDR3 has 15 amino acids. Germline loops: CDR1 KGHSH, CDR2 LQKENI. The covered CDR3 bases are TGTGCCAGCTCCCCTTCGGAGGGGGCCTTTCAGCCC. Protein: CASSPSEGAFQP. The full CDR3 reads CASSPSEGAFQPQHF. The full variable domain, with the rest looked up from reference TRBV18 and TRBJ1-5, is NAGVMQNPRHLVRRRGQEARLRCSPMKGHSHVYWYRQLPEEGLKFMVYLQKENIIDESGMPKERFSAEFPKEGPSILRIQQVVRGDSAAYFCASSPSEGAFQPQHFGDGTRLSIL.

Turning to this clone: The read ends 3 residues shy of where the CDR3 ends; the end is completed using the germline J gene. The chain employs TRBV5-1 and TRBJ2-3; 8 positions match TRBD1. CDR1 and CDR2 (germline): SGHRS, YFSETQ. V was pared by 4 bases and J by 3 bases, with 16 bases of the junction left unmatched. This CDR3 contains 18 residues. The covered CDR3 bases are TGCGCCAGCAGCCCCGATGGGGCCAGGGGGCGATTGACAGATACG. This translates into CASSPDGARGRLTDT. The whole CDR3 sequence is CASSPDGARGRLTDTQYF.

As concerns this clone: The CDR3 end lies 3 residues beyond the end of the read and is filled in from the germline J gene. The gene calls are TRBV19 and TRBJ1-2, with D tentatively TRBD1 (5 bases). Between the trimmed V and J ends, which lost 5 bases and 5 bases, there was a span of 18 bases. The V gene's germline CDR1 is LNHDA and CDR2 SQIVND (reference sequence). This CDR3 has 15 amino acids. The CDR3 DNA, read in part, is TGTGCCAGTAGTGCCCGACAGTTGGTGAGATATGGC. Translating it yields CASSARQLVRYG. The complete CDR3 reads CASSARQLVRYGYTF. The complete variable domain, with remaining parts taken from reference TRBV19 and TRBJ1-2, reads DGGITQSPKYLFRKEGQNVTLSCEQNLNHDAMYWYRQDPGQGLRLIYYSQIVNDFQKGDIAEGYSVSREKKESFPLTVTSAQKNPTAFYLCASSARQLVRYGYTFGSGTRLTVV.

A remark on this clone: The sequence runs out 3 residues before the end of the CDR3; the remainder is reconstructed from the germline J gene. This rearrangement joins TRBV30 to TRBJ1-6; D is unclear. V was shortened by 1 base and J by 8 bases, with 12 bases between the two germline ends. This CDR3 comprises 14 residues. CDR1 and CDR2 from the germline V gene are GTSNPN and SVGIG (reference sequence). The CDR3: CAWSEGGFHSPLHF. The sequenced CDR3 bases are TGTGCCTGGAGTGAGGGTGGGTTTCATTCACCC.

Notes on this clone: Read coverage stops 3 residues before the CDR3 terminus; the germline J gene supplies the remainder. The chain combines TRBV5-1 with TRBJ2-1, with 7 positions matching TRBD2. J was trimmed by 7 bases and V by 0 bases; bases with no gene match: 7. Germline V CDR1 and CDR2: SGHRS, YFSETQ. This CDR3 has 15 amino acids. CDR3 protein: CASSLEAGWVNEQFF. Incomplete CDR3 DNA: TGCGCCAGCAGCTTGGAAGCGGGGTGGGTGAATGAG.

In regard to this clone: The CDR3 end falls 3 residues outside the read, so it is completed with the germline J gene. V gene TRBV5-1 combines with J gene TRBJ1-2; TRBD1 matches 11 bases. This CDR3 has 15 residues. The germline CDR1 and CDR2 sequences are SGHRS and YFSETQ. The V gene end was trimmed by 0 bases and the J gene end by 5 bases; junction bases not matched to a gene: 3. CDR3 sequence reads: CASSLAGTGGYGYTF. Partial CDR3 DNA: TGCGCCAGCAGCTTGGCCGGGACAGGGGGATATGGC. Looking up the rest from reference TRBV5-1 and TRBJ1-2 gives the full variable domain: KAGVTQTPRYLIKTRGQQVTLSCSPISGHRSVSWYQQTPGQGLQFLFEYFSETQRNKGNFPGRFSGRQFSNSRSEMNVSTLELGDSALYLCASSLAGTGGYGYTFGSGTRLTVV.

Points on this clone: Read data end 3 residues before the CDR3 end; the end is taken from the germline J gene. The chain carries TRBV7-2 and TRBJ2-7; D call uncertain. The CDR3 is 14 amino acids. Trimming took off 0 bases at V and 2 bases at J, with 8 bases between the two ends. Per the germline V gene, CDR1 is SGHTA and CDR2 is FQGNSA. CDR3 DNA (partial): TGTGCCAGCAGCTTAGCGTCAAGGGCCTACGAG. Protein sequence: CASSLASRAYE. The complete CDR3 protein is CASSLASRAYEQYF.

A word on this clone: The read ends 3 residues early relative to the CDR3; the germline J gene fills the gap. The chain has TRBV7-9 and TRBJ1-1, with D uncertain. The CDR3 has 14 amino acids. Looked up from germline, CDR1 is SEHNR and CDR2 is FQNEAQ (reference sequence). Trimming shortened V by 1 base and J by 1 base, and 7 bases separated the two germline ends. The part of the CDR3 DNA that was read is TGTGCCAGCAGCTTAGGTCCCCGGAACACTGAA. Its protein product is CASSLGPRNTE. In full, the CDR3 is CASSLGPRNTEAFF.

For this clone: One junction end does not reproduce the germline sequence, and a read error may be involved. The read terminates 3 residues ahead of where the CDR3 ends, so the germline J gene completes it. V usage is TRBV7-7 and J usage is TRBJ2-7, with a weak D call TRBD1 (6 bases). There are 12 residues in the CDR3. The germline V gene encodes CDR1 SSHAT and CDR2 FNYEAQ (reference sequence). The DNA read from the CDR3 is TGTGCTAGCAGCCAACAGGGTGGCGAG. The encoded protein is CASSQQGGE. The full CDR3 is CASSQQGGEQYF.

Worth noting for this clone: The sequenced fragment ends 3 residues before the CDR3 boundary, so the rest is inferred from the germline J gene. The chain joins TRBV5-6 to TRBJ1-6, with a tentative D call TRBD1 (6 bases). Germline assignment: CDR1 SGHDT and CDR2 YYEEEE. V lost 2 bases to trimming and J lost 7 bases, with 10 bases between them. CDR3 size: 14 residues. Partial CDR3 DNA: TGTGCCAGCAGCTTATTAGGACAGAATTCACCC. Translation: CASSLLGQNSP. The complete CDR3 protein is CASSLLGQNSPLHF.

About this clone: The read ends 3 residues early relative to the CDR3; the germline J gene fills the gap. J is TRBJ2-7 and V is TRBV28; 11 bases fit TRBD2. In germline, CDR1 is MDHEN, CDR2 SYDVKM. There are 17 residues in the CDR3. The trim removed 6 bases at V and 5 bases at J, leaving 15 bases unmatched. The covered CDR3 bases are TGTGCCAGCAGGCTCACTGTTGGGACTAGCGGTTCAGACGAG. The encoded protein is CASRLTVGTSGSDE. The CDR3 in full is CASRLTVGTSGSDEQYF.

Turning to this clone: The CDR3 end is not reached by the read, which stops 3 residues before it; the germline J gene fills it in. The V and J genes are TRBV5-6 and TRBJ1-6; D is perhaps TRBD1 (5 bases). This CDR3 is built from 15 residues. Trimming cost V 0 bases and J 7 bases, with 11 bases left between them. Germline V gene sequence: CDR1 SGHDT, CDR2 YYEEEE. CDR3 DNA (partial): TGTGCCAGCAGCTTGGGGGGACTGTTAAATTCACCC. Encoded protein: CASSLGGLLNSP. The full CDR3 is CASSLGGLLNSPLHF.

CDR3 sequence: CASSLALADTQYF. CDR3 bases read: TGTGCCAGCAGCTTGGCCCTCGCCGATACG. V is TRBV7-2 and J is TRBJ2-3; D unclear. The CDR3 end falls 3 residues outside the read, so it is completed with the germline J gene. Germline V gene lookup returns CDR1 SGHTA and CDR2 FQGNSA. This CDR3 is built from 13 residues. V was clipped by 3 bases and J by 6 bases, with 10 bases between them.

Comments on this clone: The sequenced fragment ends 3 residues before the CDR3 boundary, so the rest is inferred from the germline J gene. The chain carries TRBV7-9 and TRBJ2-7; unclear D gene. There are 15 residues in the CDR3. Trimming took 4 bases from V and 6 from J, leaving 19 bases between them. Germline loops: CDR1 SEHNR, CDR2 FQNEAQ (reference sequence). The CDR3 here is CASSSDTLLQAEQYF. The covered CDR3 bases are TGTGCCAGCAGCTCCGACACGCTCCTTCAGGCCGAG.

For this clone: The CDR3 end lies 3 residues beyond the end of the read and is filled in from the germline J gene. This rearrangement joins TRBV18 to TRBJ2-2, with TRBD2 identical over 15 bases. V dropped 5 bases and J dropped 3; count of bases not matched to a gene: 4. Germline values: CDR1 KGHSH, CDR2 LQKENI. This CDR3 is 17 amino acids long. The sequenced part of the CDR3 DNA is TGTGCCAGCTCATGGACTAGCGGGAGGGCCTACACCGGGGAG. As protein: CASSWTSGRAYTGE. The full CDR3 sequence reads CASSWTSGRAYTGELFF.

With regard to this clone: The observed sequence ends 3 residues before the CDR3 terminus, with the missing tail filled in from the germline J gene. This chain links TRBV20-1 with TRBJ2-7; D not resolved. CDR1 and CDR2 from the germline V gene are DFQATT and SNEGSKA (reference sequence). Trimming pared 5 bases from V and 3 bases from J, leaving 8 bases between. This CDR3 is 11 amino acids long. CDR3 sequence: CSASDNYEQYF. CDR3 bases read: TGCAGTGCTTCAGACAACTACGAG.

Concerning this clone: The sequence runs out 3 residues before the end of the CDR3; the remainder is reconstructed from the germline J gene. The chain recombines TRBV6-2 or TRBV6-3 with TRBJ2-5; no reliable D call. The CDR3 spans 10 residues. Germline V gene lookup returns CDR1 MNHEY and CDR2 SVGEGT. The V end was cut by 10 bases, the J end by 5 bases, with 8 bases between. The CDR3 reads CATSRETQYF. The CDR3 DNA, read in part, is TGTGCCACGTCAAGGGAGACC.

As to this clone: The sequenced fragment ends 3 residues before the CDR3 boundary, so the rest is inferred from the germline J gene. This chain connects TRBV20-1 to TRBJ2-7; D possibly corresponds to TRBD1 (6 bases). Germline V gives CDR1 DFQATT, CDR2 SNEGSKA (reference sequence). Trimming pared 5 bases from V and 3 bases from J, leaving 8 bases between. This CDR3 is 11 amino acids long. CDR3 in amino acids: CSAVDSYEQYF. Incomplete CDR3 DNA: TGCAGTGCTGTGGACAGCTACGAG.

With regard to this clone: The read finishes 3 residues shy of the CDR3 end, and the germline J gene is used to complete it. V is TRBV7-6 and J is TRBJ2-5; D is uncertain. The germline V and J ends were trimmed by 2 bases and 3 bases, with 4 bases remaining between them. This CDR3 has 12 amino acids. Germline CDR1 and CDR2: SGHVS and FNYEAQ. CDR3 DNA (partial): TGTGCCAGCAGCTTATATGAAGAGACC. Protein product: CASSLYEET. The CDR3 in full is CASSLYEETQYF.

The sequenced part of the CDR3 DNA is TGTGCCAGCAGTGAATGGACAGCGAGCACCGGGGAG. It encodes CASSEWTASTGE. The CDR3 reads in full as CASSEWTASTGELFF. The gene calls are TRBV6-1 and TRBJ2-2, with D maybe TRBD1 (6 bases). The read ends 3 residues shy of where the CDR3 ends; the end is completed using the germline J gene. V gave up 2 bases and J gave up 4 bases, with 11 bases separating them. This CDR3 contains 15 residues. Germline V gene sequence: CDR1 MNHNS, CDR2 SASEGT.